This TCR beta chain appears in the sequencing data of a study of CD8 T cells in ankylosing spondylitis. Findings and limits, study-wide: There was a TCR beta motif, made of several highly homologous variants, that appeared characteristic of ankylosing spondylitis blood.

This clonotype was picked up many times. Its antigen remains unknown. Each CDR3 protein gets one entry after TCRdb re-called the 5' RACE reads with MiXCR. Of about 220,000 distinct CDR3 sequences detected, 7% to 8% appear once; the ten largest clones hold 12% to 15%. J gave up 4 bases and V 4 bases, and 6 bases lay outside the gene matches. The CDR3 length is 14 residues. The germline V gene encodes CDR1 LGHDT and CDR2 YNNKEL (reference sequence). The clonotype was recovered from a male donor with ankylosing spondylitis. The chain uses TRBV3-1 and TRBJ2-7, with 8 bases fitting TRBD1. Input material: blood, either unsorted or a sorted T cell fraction (not recorded which). The CDR3 spells CASSPRDRRYEQYF. For the CDR3, the DNA is TGTGCCAGCAGCCCTCGGGACAGGAGATACGAGCAGTACTTC.